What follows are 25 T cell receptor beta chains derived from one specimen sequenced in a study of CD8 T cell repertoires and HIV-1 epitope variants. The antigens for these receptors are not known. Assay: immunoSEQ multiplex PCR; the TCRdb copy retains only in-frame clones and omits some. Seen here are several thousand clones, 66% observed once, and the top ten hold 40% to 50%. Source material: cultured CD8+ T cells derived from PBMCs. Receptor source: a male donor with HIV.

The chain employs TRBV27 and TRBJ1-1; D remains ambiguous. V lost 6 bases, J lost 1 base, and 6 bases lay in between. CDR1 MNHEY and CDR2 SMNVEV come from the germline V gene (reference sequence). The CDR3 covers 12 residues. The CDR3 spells CASREQNTEAFF. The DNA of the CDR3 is TGTGCCAGCAGGGAACAGAACACTGAAGCTTTCTTT.

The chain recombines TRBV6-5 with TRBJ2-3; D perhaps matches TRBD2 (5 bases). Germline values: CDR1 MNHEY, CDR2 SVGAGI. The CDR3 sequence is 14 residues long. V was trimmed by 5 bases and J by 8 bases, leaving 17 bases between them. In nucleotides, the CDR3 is TGTGCCAGCAGTCCTGGACTGAGAGACGGTACGCAGTATTTT. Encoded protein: CASSPGLRDGTQYF.

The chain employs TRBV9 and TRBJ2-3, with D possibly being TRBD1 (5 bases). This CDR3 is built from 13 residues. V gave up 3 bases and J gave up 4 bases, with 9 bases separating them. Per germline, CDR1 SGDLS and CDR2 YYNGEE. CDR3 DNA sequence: TGTGCCAGCAGCGATGGGGCACCAGATACGCAGTATTTT. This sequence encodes CASSDGAPDTQYF.

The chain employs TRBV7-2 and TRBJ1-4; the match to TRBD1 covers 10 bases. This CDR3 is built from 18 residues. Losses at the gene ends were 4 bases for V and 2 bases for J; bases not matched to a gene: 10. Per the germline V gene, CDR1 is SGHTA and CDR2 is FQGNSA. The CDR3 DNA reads TGTGCCAGCAGCTCCCCGGGACAGGGGCATGTGACTAATGAAAAACTGTTTTTT. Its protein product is CASSSPGQGHVTNEKLFF.

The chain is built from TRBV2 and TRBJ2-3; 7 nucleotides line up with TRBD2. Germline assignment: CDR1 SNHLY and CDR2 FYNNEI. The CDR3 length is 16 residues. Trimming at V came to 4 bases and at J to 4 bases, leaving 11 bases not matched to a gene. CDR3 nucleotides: TGTGCCAGCAGTGTCCTTAGGACTAGTAGCGCAGATACGCAGTATTTT. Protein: CASSVLRTSSADTQYF.

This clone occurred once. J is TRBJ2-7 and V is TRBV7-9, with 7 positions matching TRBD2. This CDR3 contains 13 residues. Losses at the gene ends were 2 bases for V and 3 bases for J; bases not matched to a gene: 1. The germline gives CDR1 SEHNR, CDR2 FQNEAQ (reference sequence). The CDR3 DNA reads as TGTGCCAGCAGCTTAACGGGGGGCTACGAGCAGTACTTC. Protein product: CASSLTGGYEQYF.

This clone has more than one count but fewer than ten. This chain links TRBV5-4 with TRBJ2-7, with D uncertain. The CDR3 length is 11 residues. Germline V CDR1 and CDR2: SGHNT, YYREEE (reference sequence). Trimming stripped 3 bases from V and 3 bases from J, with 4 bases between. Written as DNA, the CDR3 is TGTGCCAGCAGCTATTACTACGAGCAGTACTTC. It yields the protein CASSYYYEQYF.

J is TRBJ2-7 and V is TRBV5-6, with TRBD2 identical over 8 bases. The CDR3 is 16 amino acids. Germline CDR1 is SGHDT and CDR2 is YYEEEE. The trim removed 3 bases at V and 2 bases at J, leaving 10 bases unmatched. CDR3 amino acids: CASSWEAGGRTYEQYF. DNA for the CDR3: TGTGCCAGCAGCTGGGAGGCGGGAGGACGAACCTACGAGCAGTACTTC.

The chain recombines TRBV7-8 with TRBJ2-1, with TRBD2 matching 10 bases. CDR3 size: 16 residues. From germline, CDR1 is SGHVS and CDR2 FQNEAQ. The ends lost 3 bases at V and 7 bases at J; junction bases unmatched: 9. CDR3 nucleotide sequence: TGTGCCAGCAGCTTTTTATCAGCGGGGGGGCAGAATGAGCAGTTCTTC. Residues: CASSFLSAGGQNEQFF.

The CDR3 DNA follows: TGTGCCAGCAGCTTGGACTTAAGACAGGGGTTGTACGAGCAGTACTTC. Its protein product is CASSLDLRQGLYEQYF. The chain has TRBV5-4 and TRBJ2-7; TRBD1 matches 8 bases. V shed 0 bases and J 4 bases; nucleotides not matched to a gene: 9. The CDR3 contains 16 residues. Looked up from germline, CDR1 is SGHNT and CDR2 is YYREEE (reference sequence).

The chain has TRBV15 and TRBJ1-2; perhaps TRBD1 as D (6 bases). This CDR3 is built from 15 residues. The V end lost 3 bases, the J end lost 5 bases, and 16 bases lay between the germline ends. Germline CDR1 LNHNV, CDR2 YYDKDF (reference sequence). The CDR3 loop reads CATSRAGRGAYGYTF. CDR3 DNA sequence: TGTGCCACCAGCAGGGCTGGGAGGGGGGCTTATGGCTACACCTTC.

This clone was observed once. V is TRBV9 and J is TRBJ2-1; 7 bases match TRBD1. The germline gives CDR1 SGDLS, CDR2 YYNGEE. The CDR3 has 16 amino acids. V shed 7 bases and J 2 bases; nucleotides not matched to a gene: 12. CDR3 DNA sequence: TGTGCCAGCGACAGGGTACCTTTATCTACCTACAATGAGCAGTTCTTC. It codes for CASDRVPLSTYNEQFF.

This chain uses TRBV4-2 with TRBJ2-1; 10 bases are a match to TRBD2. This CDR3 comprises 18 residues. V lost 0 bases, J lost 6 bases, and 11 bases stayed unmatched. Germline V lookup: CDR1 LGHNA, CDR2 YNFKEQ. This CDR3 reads CASSQEGPDTSGANEQFF. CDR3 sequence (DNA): TGTGCCAGCAGCCAAGAGGGGCCAGACACTAGCGGGGCCAATGAGCAGTTCTTC.

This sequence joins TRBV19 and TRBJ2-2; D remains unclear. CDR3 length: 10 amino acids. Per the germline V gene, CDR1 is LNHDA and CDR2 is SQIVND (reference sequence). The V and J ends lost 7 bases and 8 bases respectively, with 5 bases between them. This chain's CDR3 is CASMAGELFF. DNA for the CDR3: TGTGCCAGTATGGCGGGGGAGCTGTTTTTT.

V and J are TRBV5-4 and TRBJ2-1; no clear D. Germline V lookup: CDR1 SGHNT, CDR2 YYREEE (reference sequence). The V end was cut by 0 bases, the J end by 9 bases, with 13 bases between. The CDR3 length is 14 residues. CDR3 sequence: CASSLESAWGEQFF. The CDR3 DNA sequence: TGTGCCAGCAGCTTGGAGTCCGCCTGGGGTGAGCAGTTCTTC.

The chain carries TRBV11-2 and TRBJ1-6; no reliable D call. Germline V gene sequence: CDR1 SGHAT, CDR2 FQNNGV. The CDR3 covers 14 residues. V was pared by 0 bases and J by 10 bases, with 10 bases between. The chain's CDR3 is CASSLDRFLSPLHF. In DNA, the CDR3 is TGTGCCAGCAGCTTAGACAGGTTTTTATCACCCCTCCACTTT.

DNA for the CDR3: TGTGCCAGCAGTCCCTACAGGGGGAATGACACTGAAGCTTTCTTT. This codes for CASSPYRGNDTEAFF. The chain couples TRBV25-1 to TRBJ1-1; 8 bases fit TRBD1. Germline assignment: CDR1 MGHDK and CDR2 SYGVNS. The V gene end was trimmed by 5 bases and the J gene end by 3 bases; junction bases not matched to a gene: 8. This CDR3 spans 15 amino acids.

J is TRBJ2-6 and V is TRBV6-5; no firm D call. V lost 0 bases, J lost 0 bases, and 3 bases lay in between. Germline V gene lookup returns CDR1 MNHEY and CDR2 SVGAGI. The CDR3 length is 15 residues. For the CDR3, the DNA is TGTGCCAGCAGTTACTCCTTCTCTGGGGCCAACGTCCTGACTTTC. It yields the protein CASSYSFSGANVLTF.

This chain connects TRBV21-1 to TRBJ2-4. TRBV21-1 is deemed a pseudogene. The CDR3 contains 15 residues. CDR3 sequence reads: CASSRPGPLKNIQYF. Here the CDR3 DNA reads TGTGCCAGCAGCAGACCCGGGCCCCTCAAAAACATTCAGTACTTC.

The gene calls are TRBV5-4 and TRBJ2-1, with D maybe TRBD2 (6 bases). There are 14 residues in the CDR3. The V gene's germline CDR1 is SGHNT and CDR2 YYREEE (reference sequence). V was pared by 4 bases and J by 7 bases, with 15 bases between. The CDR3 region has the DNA TGTGCCAGCAGCATGGGGGGACTTCTGAATGAGCAGTTCTTC. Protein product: CASSMGGLLNEQFF.

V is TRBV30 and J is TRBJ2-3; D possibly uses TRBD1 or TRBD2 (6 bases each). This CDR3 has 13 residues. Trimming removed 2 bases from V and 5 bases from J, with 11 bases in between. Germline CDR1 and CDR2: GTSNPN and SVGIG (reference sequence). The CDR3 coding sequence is TGTGCCTGGAGTACGGGGGCGAGAGATACGCAGTATTTT. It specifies CAWSTGARDTQYF.

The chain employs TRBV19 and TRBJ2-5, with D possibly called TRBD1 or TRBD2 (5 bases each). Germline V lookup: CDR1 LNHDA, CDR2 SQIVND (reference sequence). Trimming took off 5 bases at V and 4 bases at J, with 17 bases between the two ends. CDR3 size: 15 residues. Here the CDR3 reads CASSDEGRALETQYF. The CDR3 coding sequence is TGTGCCAGTAGTGATGAGGGGCGGGCCCTAGAGACCCAGTACTTC.

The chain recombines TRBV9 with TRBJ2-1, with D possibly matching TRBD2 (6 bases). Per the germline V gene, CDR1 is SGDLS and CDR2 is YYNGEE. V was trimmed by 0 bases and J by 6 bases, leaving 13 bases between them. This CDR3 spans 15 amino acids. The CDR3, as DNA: TGTGCCAGCAGCGTAGAGAAAGCGGGTACCAATGAGCAGTTCTTC. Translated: CASSVEKAGTNEQFF.

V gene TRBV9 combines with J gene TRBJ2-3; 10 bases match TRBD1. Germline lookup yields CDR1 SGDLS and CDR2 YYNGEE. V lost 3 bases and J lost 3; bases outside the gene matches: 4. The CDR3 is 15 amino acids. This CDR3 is CASSARDRGTDTQYF. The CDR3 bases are TGTGCCAGCAGCGCAAGGGACAGGGGTACAGATACGCAGTATTTT.

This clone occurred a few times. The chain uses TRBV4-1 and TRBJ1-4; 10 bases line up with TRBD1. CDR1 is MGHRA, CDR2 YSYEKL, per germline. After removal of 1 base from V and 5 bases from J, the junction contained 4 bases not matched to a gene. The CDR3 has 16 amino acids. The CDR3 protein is CASSQGRTGGNEKLFF. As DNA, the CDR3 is TGCGCCAGCAGCCAAGGTCGGACAGGGGGAAATGAAAAACTGTTTTTT.